Shown below are 15 T cell receptor beta chains from a single sample sequenced in a study of CD8+ T cells in alopecia areata. Regarding treatment: oral pan-JAK inhibitor, 5-10 mg twice daily. Sequencing templates came from extracted RNA that was reverse transcribed into cDNA. The method was immunoSEQ multiplex PCR; TCRdb's version includes in-frame clones alone and lacks a portion of them. This sample has 180,000 or so clones, with roughly 63% found just once. The source was CD4+ T cells sorted from blood, collected at approximately week 60, from a patient treated with tofacitinib. These receptors originate from a human donor with alopecia areata.

This clone was counted between two and nine times. V usage is TRBV9 and J usage is TRBJ2-1, with a possible D match to TRBD1 (6 bases). The CDR3 runs 15 residues. From germline, CDR1 is SGDLS and CDR2 YYNGEE. The ends were cut back, 0 bases at V and 6 bases at J, with 13 bases in the middle. The CDR3 sequence is CASSVAKGESNEQFF. The DNA of the CDR3 is TGTGCCAGCAGCGTAGCTAAGGGGGAGTCCAATGAGCAGTTCTTC.

This clone was detected only a few times. The V gene is TRBV4-1, the J gene TRBJ2-5, with D perhaps TRBD1 or TRBD2 (7 bases each). CDR1 MGHRA and CDR2 YSYEKL come from the germline V gene. This CDR3 contains 14 residues. Trimming shortened V by 8 bases and J by 2 bases, and 15 bases separated the two germline ends. The CDR3 spells CASRRGTAQETQYF. DNA of the CDR3: TGCGCCAGCCGGCGGGGGACAGCGCAAGAGACCCAGTACTTC.

The chain recombines TRBV23-1 with TRBJ1-2, with TRBD1 identical over 9 bases. TRBV23-1 is an open reading frame, and its role is uncertain. V trimming: 3 bases; J trimming: 0 bases; junction bases outside the gene matches: 11. There are 18 residues in the CDR3. The CDR3 coding sequence is TGCGCCAGCAGTCACTCACCGGGACAGGGACCAACTAACTATGGCTACACCTTC. It specifies CASSHSPGQGPTNYGYTF.

V usage is TRBV4-1 and J usage is TRBJ2-1; D is perhaps TRBD1 or TRBD2 (5 bases each). With 5 bases removed from V and 8 bases from J, the gap between germline ends came to 16 bases. The CDR3 runs to 14 residues. CDR1 and CDR2 (germline): MGHRA, YSYEKL. The CDR3 region has the DNA TGCGCCAGCAGCAGGGCAGGGACCGGCCATGAGCAGTTCTTC. It is translated as CASSRAGTGHEQFF.

This clone was seen a few times. The chain combines TRBV18 with TRBJ2-3; D unclear. Germline loops: CDR1 KGHSH, CDR2 LQKENI. V was trimmed by 0 bases and J by 3 bases, leaving 1 base between them. The CDR3 contains 12 residues. The CDR3 DNA reads TGTGCCAGCTCACCACCAACAGATACGCAGTATTTT. Amino acid sequence: CASSPPTDTQYF. Supplemented by reference TRBV18 and TRBJ2-3, the full variable domain reads NAGVMQNPRHLVRRRGQEARLRCSPMKGHSHVYWYRQLPEEGLKFMVYLQKENIIDESGMPKERFSAEFPKEGPSILRIQQVVRGDSAAYFCASSPPTDTQYFGPGTRLTVL.

V usage is TRBV29-1 and J usage is TRBJ1-1; tentatively, D is TRBD1 (6 bases). V dropped 4 bases and J dropped 4 bases, with 16 bases sitting between them. Germline loops: CDR1 SQVTM, CDR2 ANQGSEA. The CDR3 runs 14 residues. The DNA for the CDR3 is TGCAGCGTTGGGGGGCCCGGAGAGGTCACTGAAGCTTTCTTT. Translated: CSVGGPGEVTEAFF. Variable domain in full (rest from reference TRBV29-1 and TRBJ1-1): SAVISQKPSRDICQRGTSLTIQCQVDSQVTMMFWYRQQPGQSLTLIATANQGSEATYESGFVIDKFPISRPNLTFSTLTVSNMSPEDSSIYLCSVGGPGEVTEAFFGQGTRLTVV.

This clone turned up a few times. The chain combines TRBV4-2 with TRBJ2-6; maybe TRBD1 (6 bases). The germline gives CDR1 LGHNA, CDR2 YNFKEQ. The CDR3 is 17 residues long. V lost 0 bases and J 3 bases, leaving 12 bases between the germline ends. CDR3 loop: CASSQETTGNGANVLTF. The CDR3 DNA follows: TGTGCCAGCAGCCAAGAGACCACAGGGAATGGGGCCAACGTCCTGACTTTC.

The DNA of the CDR3 is TGTGCCATCAGTGAGTACGGTGCAGGAGAAGCTTTCTTT. Amino acids: CAISEYGAGEAFF. This chain joins TRBV10-3 and TRBJ1-1; D call uncertain. Germline lookup yields CDR1 ENHRY and CDR2 SYGVKD. V lost 1 base and J lost 8, with 11 bases in between. The CDR3 is 13 amino acids.

This clone was detected a few times. V gene TRBV19 combines with J gene TRBJ1-1; D perhaps matches TRBD1 (5 bases). This CDR3 has 13 amino acids. V dropped 4 bases and J dropped 10 bases, with 16 bases sitting between them. CDR1 and CDR2 (germline): LNHDA, SQIVND (reference sequence). CDR3: CASSTQGGRGAFF. The CDR3 DNA is TGTGCCAGTAGTACTCAGGGAGGTAGGGGAGCTTTCTTT.

The CDR3 DNA is TGTGCCTGGAGTGGACGAAGATTGACAGGGGAGAGCTATGGCTACACCTTC. This encodes CAWSGRRLTGESYGYTF. This sequence joins TRBV30 and TRBJ1-2; 8 bases are a match to TRBD1. The CDR3 length is 17 residues. Germline loops: CDR1 GTSNPN, CDR2 SVGIG (reference sequence). Trimming at V came to 1 base and at J to 4 bases, leaving 14 bases not matched to a gene. The full variable domain, with the rest looked up from reference TRBV30 and TRBJ1-2, is SQTIHQWPATLVQPVGSPLSLECTVEGTSNPNLYWYRQAAGRGLQLLFYSVGIGQISSEVPQNLSASRPQDRQFILSSKKLLLSDSGFYLCAWSGRRLTGESYGYTFGSGTRLTVV.

The rearrangement uses TRBV30 and TRBJ1-1; unclear D gene. Trimming took 0 bases from V and 0 from J, leaving 8 bases between them. This CDR3 region has 14 residues. CDR1 and CDR2 from the germline V gene are GTSNPN and SVGIG (reference sequence). The CDR3 here is CAWSVGLLNTEAFF. CDR3 DNA: TGTGCCTGGAGTGTCGGCCTGCTGAACACTGAAGCTTTCTTT. The variable domain in full, completed from reference TRBV30 and TRBJ1-1, reads SQTIHQWPATLVQPVGSPLSLECTVEGTSNPNLYWYRQAAGRGLQLLFYSVGIGQISSEVPQNLSASRPQDRQFILSSKKLLLSDSGFYLCAWSVGLLNTEAFFGQGTRLTVV.

The genes are TRBV4-2 and TRBJ1-3; the D is unclear. With 0 bases removed from V and 0 bases from J, the gap between germline ends came to 6 bases. The CDR3 contains 15 residues. Germline lookup yields CDR1 LGHNA and CDR2 YNFKEQ. CDR3 sequence: CASSQDSLSGNTIYF. CDR3 DNA: TGTGCCAGCAGCCAAGATTCCCTCTCTGGAAACACCATATATTTT.

The chain uses TRBV6-5 and TRBJ1-2; D may be TRBD1 (5 bases). CDR1 is MNHEY and CDR2 is SVGAGI in the germline V gene. The CDR3 has 12 amino acids. Trimming shortened V by 6 bases and J by 8 bases, and 13 bases separated the two germline ends. CDR3 loop: CASSTRWGGYTF. As DNA, the CDR3 is TGTGCCAGCAGCACGCGCTGGGGCGGCTACACCTTC.

V and J are TRBV11-3 and TRBJ1-1; 10 bases align to TRBD1. The CDR3 sequence is 15 residues long. The junction had 7 bases not matched to a gene; V was cut back by 5 bases and J by 4 bases. Looked up from germline, CDR1 is SGHNT and CDR2 is YENEEA. CDR3 DNA: TGTGCCAGCAGCGCAAGGGACAGGGGTTCCACTGAAGCTTTCTTT. Residues: CASSARDRGSTEAFF.

The V and J genes are TRBV9 and TRBJ1-6; D is uncertain. The CDR3 spans 16 residues. The ends were cut back, 0 bases at V and 6 bases at J, with 13 bases in the middle. Looked up from germline, CDR1 is SGDLS and CDR2 is YYNGEE. This chain's CDR3 is CASSVGDRRGNSPLHF. CDR3 coding DNA: TGTGCCAGCAGCGTAGGAGATAGGCGGGGTAATTCACCCCTCCACTTT.